This is a list of T cell receptor beta chains from one sample in a study of blood T cell repertoires in COVID-19. The data were produced by immunoSEQ multiplex PCR, yet TCRdb's version contains in-frame clones alone and is incomplete. The sample holds 130,000 or so clones, around 85% seen once. Sequencing input: peripheral blood. These receptors all stem from a woman older than 75 with acute or convalescent COVID-19. CDR3s include the opening cysteine and the closing phenylalanine or tryptophan. Each record gives: J gene, D gene, clone size, V gene, CDR3 protein, CDR3 DNA. D genes are given only for firm matches. The size field is filled for only some rows; it gives once, few, many or a size class.

j_gene: TRBJ1-2; d_gene: .; abundance: .; v_gene: TRBV19; CDR3aa: CASSIVGRGGYGYTF; CDR3nt: TGTGCCAGTAGTATAGTGGGGAGAGGAGGATATGGCTACACCTTC
j_gene: TRBJ1-1; d_gene: TRBD1; abundance: .; v_gene: TRBV10-2; CDR3aa: CASSRTGAGTEAFF; CDR3nt: TGCGCCAGCAGCCGGACAGGGGCGGGCACTGAAGCTTTCTTT
j_gene: TRBJ2-3; d_gene: TRBD2; abundance: .; v_gene: TRBV7-2; CDR3aa: CASSLTSGGAGTDTQYF; CDR3nt: TGTGCCAGCAGCTTGACTAGCGGGGGGGCGGGCACAGATACGCAGTATTTT
j_gene: TRBJ1-2; d_gene: .; abundance: .; v_gene: TRBV11-1; CDR3aa: CASSLVASSYGYTF; CDR3nt: TGTGCCAGCAGCTTAGTAGCCAGCAGCTATGGCTACACCTTC
j_gene: TRBJ1-2; d_gene: .; abundance: .; v_gene: TRBV12-3/TRBV12-4; CDR3aa: CASSLQGYGYTF; CDR3nt: TGTGCCAGCAGTTTGCAGGGCTATGGCTACACCTTC
j_gene: TRBJ2-7; d_gene: .; abundance: .; v_gene: TRBV3-1/TRBV3-2; CDR3aa: CATMTDNYEQYF; CDR3nt: TGTGCCACTATGACAGATAACTACGAGCAGTACTTC
j_gene: TRBJ1-2; d_gene: TRBD1; abundance: .; v_gene: TRBV5-1; CDR3aa: CASSVGQPIYGYTF; CDR3nt: TGCGCCAGCAGCGTGGGACAGCCGATCTATGGCTACACCTTC
j_gene: TRBJ1-4; d_gene: .; abundance: .; v_gene: TRBV5-8; CDR3aa: CASSLAGAGGNEKLFF; CDR3nt: TGTGCCAGCAGCTTGGCCGGGGCGGGGGGAAATGAAAAACTGTTTTTT
j_gene: TRBJ1-2; d_gene: TRBD1; abundance: .; v_gene: TRBV7-3; CDR3aa: CASTKSGTVYGYTF; CDR3nt: TGTGCCAGCACCAAATCTGGGACAGTCTATGGCTACACCTTC
j_gene: TRBJ1-2; d_gene: TRBD1; abundance: .; v_gene: TRBV4-1; CDR3aa: CASSPGDRNYGYTF; CDR3nt: TGCGCCAGCAGCCCGGGGGACAGAAACTATGGCTACACCTTC
j_gene: TRBJ1-6; d_gene: TRBD1; abundance: .; v_gene: TRBV15; CDR3aa: CATSTGQYSYNSPLHF; CDR3nt: TGTGCCACCAGCACGGGACAGTACTCCTATAATTCACCCCTCCACTTT
j_gene: TRBJ1-2; d_gene: .; abundance: once; v_gene: TRBV5-4; CDR3aa: CASSLDRNYGYTF; CDR3nt: TGTGCCAGCAGCTTGGACAGGAACTATGGCTACACCTTC
j_gene: TRBJ1-1; d_gene: .; abundance: .; v_gene: TRBV29-1; CDR3aa: CSVSDSMMNTEAFF; CDR3nt: TGCAGCGTATCTGACAGCATGATGAACACTGAAGCTTTCTTT
j_gene: TRBJ2-3; d_gene: .; abundance: .; v_gene: TRBV5-1; CDR3aa: CARTLGSSISTDTQYF; CDR3nt: TGCGCCCGTACACTAGGTTCCTCTATTAGCACAGATACGCAGTATTTT
j_gene: TRBJ1-2; d_gene: .; abundance: .; v_gene: TRBV29-1; CDR3aa: CSVGRTGGGYTF; CDR3nt: TGCAGCGTGGGGAGGACCGGGGGTGGCTACACCTTC
j_gene: TRBJ2-1; d_gene: .; abundance: .; v_gene: TRBV6-2/TRBV6-3; CDR3aa: CASSYSMIVTRRSSYNEQFF; CDR3nt: TGTGCCAGCAGTTACTCGATGATTGTGACCAGGAGGAGCTCCTACAATGAGCAGTTCTTC